Sequencing of this TCR beta chain was carried out in a study of control samples from healthy donors and cancer patients. Assay used: immunoSEQ multiplex PCR; TCRdb lists only in-frame clones, some missing. The sample records about 410,000 clones, over 75% being singletons. The receptor's source is a man aged 40-49 years with head and neck cancer. Sample: PBMCs.

The CDR3 sequence: CASRWSGTGSSYNEQFF. CDR3 sequence (DNA): TGCGCCAGCAGGTGGTCCGGGACAGGGAGCTCCTACAATGAGCAGTTCTTC. The genes are TRBV5-1 and TRBJ2-1; 9 bases line up with TRBD1. V trimming: 5 bases; J trimming: 0 bases; junction bases outside the gene matches: 9. Per the germline V gene, CDR1 is SGHRS and CDR2 is YFSETQ. The CDR3 contains 17 residues.